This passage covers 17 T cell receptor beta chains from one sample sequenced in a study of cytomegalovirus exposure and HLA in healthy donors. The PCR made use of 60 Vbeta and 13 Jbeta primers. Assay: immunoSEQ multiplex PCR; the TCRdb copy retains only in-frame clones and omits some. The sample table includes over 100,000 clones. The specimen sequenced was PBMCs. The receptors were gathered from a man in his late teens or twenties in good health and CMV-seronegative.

The CDR3 nucleotides are TGCGCCAGCAGCTTGGCCCAGCGGGGTTACAATGAGCAGTTCTTC. Its translation: CASSLAQRGYNEQFF. The chain combines TRBV5-1 with TRBJ2-1; the match to TRBD2 covers 7 bases. The J segment lost 4 bases and the V segment lost 0 bases, leaving 4 bases of the junction unmatched. Germline assignment: CDR1 SGHRS and CDR2 YFSETQ. The CDR3 has 15 residues.

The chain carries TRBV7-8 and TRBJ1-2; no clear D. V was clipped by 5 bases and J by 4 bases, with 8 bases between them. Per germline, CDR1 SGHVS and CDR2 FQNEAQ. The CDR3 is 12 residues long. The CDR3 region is CASSQAIYGYTF. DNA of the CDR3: TGTGCCAGCAGCCAGGCTATCTATGGCTACACCTTC. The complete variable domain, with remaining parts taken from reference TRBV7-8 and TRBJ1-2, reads GAGVSQSPRYKVAKRGQDVALRCDPISGHVSLFWYQQALGQGPEFLTYFQNEAQLDKSGLPSDRFFAERPEGSVSTLKIQRTQQEDSAVYLCASSQAIYGYTFGSGTRLTVV.

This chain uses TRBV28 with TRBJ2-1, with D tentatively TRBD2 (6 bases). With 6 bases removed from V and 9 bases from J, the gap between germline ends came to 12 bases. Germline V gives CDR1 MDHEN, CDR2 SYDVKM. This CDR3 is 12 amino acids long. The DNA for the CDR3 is TGTGCCAGCAGGGCGGGGCCCCGTGAGCAGTTCTTC. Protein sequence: CASRAGPREQFF.

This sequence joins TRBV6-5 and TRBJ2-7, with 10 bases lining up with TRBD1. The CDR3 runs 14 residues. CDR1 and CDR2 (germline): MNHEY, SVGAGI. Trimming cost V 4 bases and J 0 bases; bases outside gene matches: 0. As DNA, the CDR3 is TGTGCCAGCAGTTGGACAGGGGGCTCCTACGAGCAGTACTTC. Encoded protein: CASSWTGGSYEQYF.

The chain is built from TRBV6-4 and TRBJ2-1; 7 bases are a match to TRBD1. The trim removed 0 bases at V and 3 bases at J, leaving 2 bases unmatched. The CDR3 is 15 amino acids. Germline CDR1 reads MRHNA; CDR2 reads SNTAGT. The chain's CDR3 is CASSDSGTVYNEQFF. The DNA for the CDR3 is TGTGCCAGCAGTGACTCCGGGACAGTCTACAATGAGCAGTTCTTC.

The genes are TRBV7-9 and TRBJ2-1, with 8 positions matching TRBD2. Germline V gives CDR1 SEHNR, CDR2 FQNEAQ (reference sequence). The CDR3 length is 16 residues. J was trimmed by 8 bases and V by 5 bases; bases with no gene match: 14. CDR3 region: CASSPVTAGVIDEQFF. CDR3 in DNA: TGTGCCAGCAGCCCGGTAACAGCGGGAGTCATCGATGAGCAGTTCTTC.

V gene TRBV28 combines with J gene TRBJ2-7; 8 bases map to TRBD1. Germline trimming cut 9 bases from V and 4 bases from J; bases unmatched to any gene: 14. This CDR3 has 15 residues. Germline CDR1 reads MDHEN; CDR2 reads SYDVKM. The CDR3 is CASENRDRFSYEQYF. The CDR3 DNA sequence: TGTGCCAGTGAAAACCGGGACAGGTTCTCGTACGAGCAGTACTTC.

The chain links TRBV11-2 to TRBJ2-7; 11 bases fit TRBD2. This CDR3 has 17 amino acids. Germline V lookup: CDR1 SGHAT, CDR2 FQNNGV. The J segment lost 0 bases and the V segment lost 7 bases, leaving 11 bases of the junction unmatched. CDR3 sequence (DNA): TGTGCCAGCACCTCCTCCCCACTAGCGGGAGACTCCTACGAGCAGTACTTC. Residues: CASTSSPLAGDSYEQYF.

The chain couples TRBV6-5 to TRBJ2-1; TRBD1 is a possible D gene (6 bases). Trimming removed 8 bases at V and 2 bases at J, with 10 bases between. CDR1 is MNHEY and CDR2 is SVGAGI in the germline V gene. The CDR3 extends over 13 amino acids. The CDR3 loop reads CASFSGAYNEQFF. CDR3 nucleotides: TGTGCCAGCTTTTCAGGGGCCTACAATGAGCAGTTCTTC.

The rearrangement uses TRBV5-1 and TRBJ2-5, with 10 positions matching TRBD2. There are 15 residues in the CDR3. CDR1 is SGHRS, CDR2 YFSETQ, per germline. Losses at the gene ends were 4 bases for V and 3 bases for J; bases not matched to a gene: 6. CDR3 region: CASSEVAGGKETQYF. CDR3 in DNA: TGCGCCAGCAGCGAAGTAGCGGGAGGTAAAGAGACCCAGTACTTC.

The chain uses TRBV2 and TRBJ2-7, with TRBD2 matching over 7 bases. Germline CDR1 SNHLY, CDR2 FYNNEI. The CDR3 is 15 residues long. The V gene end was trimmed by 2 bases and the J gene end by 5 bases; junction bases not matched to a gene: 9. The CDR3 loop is CASSERSSGRDEQYF. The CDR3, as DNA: TGTGCCAGCAGTGAACGGTCTAGCGGTAGGGACGAGCAGTACTTC.

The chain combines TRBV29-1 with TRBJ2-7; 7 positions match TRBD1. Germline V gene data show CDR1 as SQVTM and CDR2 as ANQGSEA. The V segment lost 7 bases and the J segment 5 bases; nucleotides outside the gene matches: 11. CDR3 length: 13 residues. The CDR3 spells CSAGSYTGDEQYF. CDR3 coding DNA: TGCAGCGCCGGATCATATACAGGGGACGAGCAGTACTTC.

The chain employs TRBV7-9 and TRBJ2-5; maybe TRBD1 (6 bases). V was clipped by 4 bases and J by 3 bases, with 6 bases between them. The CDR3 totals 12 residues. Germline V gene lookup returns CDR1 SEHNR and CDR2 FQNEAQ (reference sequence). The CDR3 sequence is CASSWDKETQYF. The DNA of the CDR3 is TGTGCCAGCAGCTGGGACAAAGAGACCCAGTACTTC.

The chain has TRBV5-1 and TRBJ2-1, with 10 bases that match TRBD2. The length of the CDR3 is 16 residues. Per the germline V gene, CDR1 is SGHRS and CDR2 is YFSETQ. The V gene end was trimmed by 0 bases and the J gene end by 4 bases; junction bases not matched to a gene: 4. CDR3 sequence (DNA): TGCGCCAGCAGCTTGGCTCGGACTAGCGGTTACAATGAGCAGTTCTTC. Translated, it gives CASSLARTSGYNEQFF.

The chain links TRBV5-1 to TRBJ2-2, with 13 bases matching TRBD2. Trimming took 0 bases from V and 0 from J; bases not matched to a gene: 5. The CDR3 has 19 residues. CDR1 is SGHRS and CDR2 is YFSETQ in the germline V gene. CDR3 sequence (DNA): TGCGCCAGCAGCTTGGCCGGGACTAGCGGGGACGCGAACACCGGGGAGCTGTTTTTT. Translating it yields CASSLAGTSGDANTGELFF.

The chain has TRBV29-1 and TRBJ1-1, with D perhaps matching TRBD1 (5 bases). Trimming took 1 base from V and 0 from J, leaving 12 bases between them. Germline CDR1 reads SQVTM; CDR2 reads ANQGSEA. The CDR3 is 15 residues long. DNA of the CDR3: TGCAGCGTTGAAGTTAAAAAAGGGGTGAACACTGAAGCTTTCTTT. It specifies CSVEVKKGVNTEAFF.

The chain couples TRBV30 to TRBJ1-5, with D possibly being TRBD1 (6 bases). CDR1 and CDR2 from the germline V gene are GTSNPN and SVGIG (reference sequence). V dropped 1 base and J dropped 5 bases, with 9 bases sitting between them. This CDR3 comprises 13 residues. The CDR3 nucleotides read TGTGCCTGGAGTGGGGGGCTGTATCAGCCCCAGCATTTT. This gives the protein CAWSGGLYQPQHF.